This TCR beta chain was recorded in a study of blood T cell repertoires in COVID-19. Study background: The United States, Italy and Spain provided the acute and convalescent COVID-19 samples. PBMCs, B-cell-depleted T cells, or T cells provided the cDNA or gDNA that made up the material.

This CDR3 contains 11 residues. From germline, CDR1 is SQVTM and CDR2 ANQGSEA. The V and J ends lost 4 bases and 6 bases, in that order; junction bases with no gene match: 0. Here immunoSEQ multiplex PCR was the method, and the copy in TCRdb shows in-frame clones only, minus some. The sample holds about 60,000 clones, 75% to 95% seen once. This sequence joins TRBV29-1 and TRBJ1-1; 9 nucleotides align to TRBD1. The sequenced sample was peripheral blood. This sequence was found in a man in his 60s with acute or convalescent COVID-19. CDR3 coding DNA: TGCAGCGTTGGGACAGGGGCTGAAGCTTTCTTT. Protein product: CSVGTGAEAFF.